Listed below are T cell receptor beta chains from one sample, sequenced in a study of cytomegalovirus exposure and HLA in healthy donors. TCRdb's table, derived via immunoSEQ multiplex PCR, lists solely in-frame clones and lacks some. The sample includes 100,000 to 150,000 clones, 75% to 85% of them seen just once. Sequenced input: PBMCs. The receptors here all came from a girl under 10 years old in good health and CMV-seronegative. Both conserved end residues are part of each CDR3. Each record gives: CDR3 DNA, CDR3 protein, clone size, J gene, V gene, D gene. A D gene is named only where the DNA matches it firmly. The size of a clone is reported for some rows only, either as once, few or many, or as a class for expanded clones.

TGTGCCAGCAGTTACGCCGGGACACATAATTCACCCCTCCACTTT,CASSYAGTHNSPLHF,NA,TRBJ1-6,TRBV6-5,NA
TGTGCCAGCAGTCCAACAGGGTTCAACGAGCAGTACTTC,CASSPTGFNEQYF,NA,TRBJ2-7,TRBV28,NA
TGTGCCAGCAGGAATTCGAGGACCGGAGGGGGCTACACCTTC,CASRNSRTGGGYTF,NA,TRBJ1-2,TRBV28,NA
TGTGCCAGCAGGCCTAGCGGGAGGACCTACGAGCAGTACTTC,CASRPSGRTYEQYF,NA,TRBJ2-7,TRBV6-5,TRBD2
TGTGCCAGCAGCCGACTCAGCGGGAGGGAGGTCAATGAGCAGTTCTTC,CASSRLSGREVNEQFF,once,TRBJ2-1,TRBV7-9,TRBD2
TGTGCCAGTAGTATAGCCTACTATGGCTACACCTTC,CASSIAYYGYTF,NA,TRBJ1-2,TRBV19,NA
TGTGCCAGCAGTGAAGGCTTTCGGGCCACGGGGAATGAAAAACTGTTTTTT,CASSEGFRATGNEKLFF,NA,TRBJ1-4,TRBV6-1,NA
TGTGCCAGCAGTGTGGACATTGTTGGCTACACCTTC,CASSVDIVGYTF,NA,TRBJ1-2,TRBV2,NA
TGTGCCAGCAGTGAGTGGCGCGGGGGCACAGATACGCAGTATTTT,CASSEWRGGTDTQYF,NA,TRBJ2-3,TRBV2,NA
TGCGCCAGCAGCCAAGAGCGTCAGGGCACAGATACGCAGTATTTT,CASSQERQGTDTQYF,NA,TRBJ2-3,TRBV4-1,NA
TGTGCCAGCAGTCAAGCCCTAGGGGGGGGATCCACAGATACGCAGTATTTT,CASSQALGGGSTDTQYF,NA,TRBJ2-3,TRBV28,NA
TGTGCCAGCAGTTACCCAACTAGCGGTAGTGGAAATGAGCAGTTCTTC,CASSYPTSGSGNEQFF,NA,TRBJ2-1,TRBV6-6,TRBD2
TGTGCCAGCAGCTTATTCCTTCCGCGGGGGAACACTGAAGCTTTCTTT,CASSLFLPRGNTEAFF,NA,TRBJ1-1,TRBV7-2,NA
TGCGCCAGCAGCAGAGCTAGCGGGGGGAAGAAATCTGAGCAGTTCTTC,CASSRASGGKKSEQFF,NA,TRBJ2-1,TRBV5-1,TRBD2
TGCGCCAGCAGCCAAGGTGAGGGATCCAGAGATACGCAGTATTTT,CASSQGEGSRDTQYF,few,TRBJ2-3,TRBV4-3,NA
TGTGCCACCAGCAGAGATCACTCGGGGATCGCTAACTATGGCTACACCTTC,CATSRDHSGIANYGYTF,NA,TRBJ1-2,TRBV15,NA
TGTGCCAGCAGCTCCGGGACAGACGGGCCGTATGGCTACACCTTC,CASSSGTDGPYGYTF,few,TRBJ1-2,TRBV7-9,TRBD1
TGTGCCAGCAGCGCCTGGACAGGGGGATCCTACGAGCAGTACTTC,CASSAWTGGSYEQYF,NA,TRBJ2-7,TRBV7-9,TRBD1
TGCGCCAGCAGCCCTTACAGGGGATTGGGTGAAAAACTGTTTTTT,CASSPYRGLGEKLFF,NA,TRBJ1-4,TRBV5-1,TRBD1
TGTGCCAGCAGCCGTGACGGTGGGGCGATGAACACCGGGGAGCTGTTTTTT,CASSRDGGAMNTGELFF,NA,TRBJ2-2,TRBV7-2,NA
TGCGCCAGCAGCCAAGTCGGCGGGAGGGCCAAGGAGCAGTTCTTC,CASSQVGGRAKEQFF,NA,TRBJ2-1,TRBV4-1,TRBD2
TGTGCCAGCAGCTTAGTGGCGGGTGAGCAGTTCTTC,CASSLVAGEQFF,NA,TRBJ2-1,TRBV13,NA
TGTGCCTGGACCCCGGGTCCGCATCCCTACGAGCAGTACTTC,CAWTPGPHPYEQYF,NA,TRBJ2-7,TRBV30,NA
TGTGCCAGCAGTGGACAGCCACCTAACTATGGCTACACCTTC,CASSGQPPNYGYTF,once,TRBJ1-2,TRBV2,NA
TGTGCCAGCAGTCCGGACAGATACTCCTACGAGCAGTACTTC,CASSPDRYSYEQYF,NA,TRBJ2-7,TRBV7-7,NA
TGTGCCAGCGGACAGGGCAGAACTAATGAAAAACTGTTTTTT,CASGQGRTNEKLFF,few,TRBJ1-4,TRBV6-1,TRBD1
TGTGCCAGCAGCTTAAGGGCAGGGGGCTCACTGGGCACAGATACGCAGTATTTT,CASSLRAGGSLGTDTQYF,few,TRBJ2-3,TRBV7-9,TRBD1
TGTGCCAGCAGCTTAGGCGGTAGCCCTAGCACAGATACGCAGTATTTT,CASSLGGSPSTDTQYF,once,TRBJ2-3,TRBV11-1,NA
TGCGCCAGCAGCCAAGAGGTCGAGATCCGGCAGTACTTC,CASSQEVEIRQYF,NA,TRBJ2-5,TRBV4-3,NA
TGCAGTGCTAGGGAGGACTACGAGCAGTACTTC,CSAREDYEQYF,NA,TRBJ2-7,TRBV20-1,NA
TGCGCCAGCAGCCAGGGCTATAGCGGACGCACAGATACGCAGTATTTT,CASSQGYSGRTDTQYF,NA,TRBJ2-3,TRBV4-3,NA
TGTGCCAGCAGCCACCCGGGACAGGGCACCTCTGGCTACACCTTC,CASSHPGQGTSGYTF,NA,TRBJ1-2,TRBV4-2,TRBD1
TGTGCCAGCAGCCAAGATACAGGGGCCGGATACAAAAACATTCAGTACTTC,CASSQDTGAGYKNIQYF,NA,TRBJ2-4,TRBV4-2,TRBD1
TGCGCCAGCAGCACAGGGTTTAGCAATTCACCCCTCCACTTT,CASSTGFSNSPLHF,once,TRBJ1-6,TRBV10-1,NA
TGTGCCAGCAGTCAGCCGGGACAGGGGGCTGAAGCTTTCTTT,CASSQPGQGAEAFF,NA,TRBJ1-1,TRBV6-5,TRBD1
TGTGCCAGCTCAAAGGACAAGGGAAACTATGGCTACACCTTC,CASSKDKGNYGYTF,NA,TRBJ1-2,TRBV18,NA
TGCGCCAGCAGCTCCCTCAGGGTGGATTCTGGGGCCAACGTCCTGACTTTC,CASSSLRVDSGANVLTF,NA,TRBJ2-6,TRBV5-1,NA
TGTGCCAGCAGTGGTCCAGGGCTCATTCAGCCCCAGCATTTT,CASSGPGLIQPQHF,NA,TRBJ1-5,TRBV6-1,NA
TGTGCCAGTAGTACCCGAGGCAGGGGTCCTCTCGAGCAGTACTTC,CASSTRGRGPLEQYF,once,TRBJ2-7,TRBV19,NA
TGTGCCAGCAGTTTGGGCAGGGGGTCCGATGAAGCTTTCTTT,CASSLGRGSDEAFF,NA,TRBJ1-1,TRBV6-1,TRBD1
TGTGCCAGCAGCTTATCCCACAGGGTTAACGAGCAGTACTTC,CASSLSHRVNEQYF,few,TRBJ2-7,TRBV27,NA
TGTGCCAGCAGTGACCGGGGGTTGGGCTCCTACGAGCAGTACTTC,CASSDRGLGSYEQYF,NA,TRBJ2-7,TRBV6-1,NA
TGTGCCAGCAGTGAATTCGTGCGGGCTAGCGCGCATCTCGAGCAGTACTTC,CASSEFVRASAHLEQYF,few,TRBJ2-7,TRBV6-1,NA
TGTGCCAGCAGCTTACGTGGGGGCGGGGGGACTCTTAGCACAGATACGCAGTATTTT,CASSLRGGGGTLSTDTQYF,NA,TRBJ2-3,TRBV7-8,TRBD2
TGTGCCTGGAGTGCGGACAGGGGCTATGGCTACACCTTC,CAWSADRGYGYTF,NA,TRBJ1-2,TRBV30,TRBD1
TGCGCCAGCAGCTTGCCGCAGGCAACTAATGAAAAACTGTTTTTT,CASSLPQATNEKLFF,few,TRBJ1-4,TRBV5-1,NA
TGTGCCAGCAGGACTAGTCCCACCTACGAGCAGTACTTC,CASRTSPTYEQYF,NA,TRBJ2-7,TRBV11-2,NA
TGTGCCAGCAGCGTTTTTGCGGGGGGGCCTGAGAAGTATTTT,CASSVFAGGPEKYF,NA,TRBJ2-3,TRBV9,TRBD2
TGTGCCAGCAGCGTAAAGCCCACCGGGGAGCTGTTTTTT,CASSVKPTGELFF,NA,TRBJ2-2,TRBV9,NA
TGCGCCAGCAGCCAAGATTCCGGGACAGTCACCGGGGAGCTGTTTTTT,CASSQDSGTVTGELFF,few,TRBJ2-2,TRBV4-3,TRBD1
TGTGCCAGCAGCGAAAGGTCTAGCGGGAGGGCGAGCTCCTACAATGAGCAGTTCTTC,CASSERSSGRASSYNEQFF,NA,TRBJ2-1,TRBV6-1,TRBD2
TGTGCCAGCAGTTCCGAGAGAGTCCACTTT,CASSSERVHF,NA,TRBJ1-6,TRBV28,NA
TGTGCCAGCAGTCCCGTCCAACAGGGGTCCTACGAGCAGTACTTC,CASSPVQQGSYEQYF,NA,TRBJ2-7,TRBV27,TRBD1
TGTGCCAGCAGTCGGACAGGGGGCGACCACTACGAGCAGTACTTC,CASSRTGGDHYEQYF,NA,TRBJ2-7,TRBV13,TRBD1
TGTGCCAGCAGTAACCGGGACAACTCCTACAATGAGCAGTTCTTC,CASSNRDNSYNEQFF,NA,TRBJ2-1,TRBV25-1,NA